A selection of T cell receptor beta chains follows, all from one sample in a study of blood T cell repertoires in COVID-19. Repertoires were generated with immunoSEQ multiplex PCR, while TCRdb's copy carries only in-frame clones and drops some. The sample has some 170,000 clones; about 81% are singletons. The material sequenced was peripheral blood. The receptors stem from a woman in her 70s with acute or convalescent COVID-19. CDR3s leave out the opening cysteine and the closing phenylalanine or tryptophan. Rows give clone size only sometimes, using once, few, many, or a class for an expanded clone.

>TRBV18|NA
ASSPPTSGEETQY
>TRBV19|NA
ATDRGWQNTEAF
>TRBV19|NA
ATTQLRQNTEAF
>TRBV5-1|NA
ASSTGQGEYGYT
>TRBV6-2/TRBV6-3|NA
ASSYPGLAGGTLSYNEQF
>TRBV6-5|NA
ASRQGDGYT
>TRBV11-3|NA
ASSFSGTGGRTEAF
>TRBV30|NA
AWVGQGSNQPQH
>TRBV4-3|NA
ASSQLTASYEQY
>TRBV12-3/TRBV12-4|NA
ARKKPFSYEQY
>TRBV4-3|NA
ASSQGRGSSLGELF
>TRBV6-6|few
ASSPDRGAPGANTEAF
>TRBV19|NA
ASSIGGGMDGGYQPQH
>TRBV7-2|NA
ASSLESGGFWNTEAF
>TRBV9|NA
ASSVSGQVHYGYT
>TRBV4-2|few
ASSQGQGEPQH
>TRBV5-1|NA
ASSLQTQGQGGYGYT